The rows below give T cell receptor beta chains drawn from one sample of a study of blood T cell repertoires in COVID-19. Profiling relied on immunoSEQ multiplex PCR, and the TCRdb table lists in-frame clones only, not all of them. The repertoire holds about 360,000 clones, more than 75% seen once, with 3% in the top ten. Sequencing used peripheral blood. The receptors were gathered from a human donor in a cohort sampled during active COVID-19. CDR3s include the opening cysteine and the closing phenylalanine or tryptophan. D genes are given only for firm matches. Expanded clones are given a class, and other clones once, few, many or no size at all.

V gene	clone size	J gene	D gene	CDR3 DNA	CDR3 protein
TRBV14	.	TRBJ2-7	TRBD1	TGTGCCAGCAGCCCGACAGGGGTTGGGGAGCAGTACTTC	CASSPTGVGEQYF
TRBV30	.	TRBJ1-2	.	TGTGCCTGGAGTGTAAGCTGGACAGAATATGGCTACACCTTC	CAWSVSWTEYGYTF
TRBV5-1	.	TRBJ2-7	.	TGCGCCAGCAGCTATAAGGTGGGAGAGGCCTACGAGCAGTACTTC	CASSYKVGEAYEQYF
TRBV30	.	TRBJ1-1	.	TGTGCCTGGAGTGTCCAGAATGAAGCTTTCTTT	CAWSVQNEAFF
TRBV3-1/TRBV3-2	.	TRBJ1-6	.	TGTGCCAGCAGCCTGTTGAGGGGGAATTCACCCCTCCACTTT	CASSLLRGNSPLHF
TRBV18	.	TRBJ2-1	TRBD1	TGTGCCAGCTCACCTGGGGCCGGGACAGATAACAATGAGCAGTTCTTC	CASSPGAGTDNNEQFF
TRBV6-5	.	TRBJ2-3	TRBD2	TGTGCCAGCAGGGATAGCGGGAGCACAGATACGCAGTATTTT	CASRDSGSTDTQYF
TRBV14	few	TRBJ1-3	TRBD1	TGTGCCAGCAGCCAAGTAGGGACAGCTCCCTCTGGAAACACCATATATTTT	CASSQVGTAPSGNTIYF
TRBV28	.	TRBJ2-1	.	TGTGCCAGCAGTTTAGGGCCGGTCGTAGATGAGCAGTTCTTC	CASSLGPVVDEQFF
TRBV30	.	TRBJ2-5	.	TGTGCCTGGACAGGGGGGCGGCAAGAGACCCAGTACTTC	CAWTGGRQETQYF
TRBV3-1/TRBV3-2	.	TRBJ2-5	.	TGTGCCAGCAGCCAAGTGGCCACGCAAGAGACCCAGTACTTC	CASSQVATQETQYF
TRBV5-4	.	TRBJ2-3	TRBD2	TGTGCCAGCAGCTTCCAACCTCTTAGCGGGGTCACAGATACGCAGTATTTT	CASSFQPLSGVTDTQYF
TRBV27	.	TRBJ1-5	.	TGTGCCAGCAGCAGCTCTGCGGGGTTGGCGAGCAATCAGCCCCAGCATTTT	CASSSSAGLASNQPQHF